This entry lists 12 T cell receptor beta chains sequenced from one sample in a study of T cells after somatic rescue of genetic block. Using immunoSEQ multiplex PCR, the repertoire was profiled, and TCRdb retains in-frame clones only, with some absent. The sample holds some 15,000 clones, roughly 70% seen once. Sequenced: peripheral blood mononuclear cells (PBMCs). These receptors originate from a man aged 18-30 years.

The V call is TRBV7-2, the J call TRBJ1-2, with D possibly TRBD1 on 6 matching bases. The CDR3 covers 15 residues. Trimming took off 5 bases at V and 0 bases at J, with 13 bases between the two ends. The germline V gene has CDR1 SGHTA and CDR2 FQGNSA. This CDR3 reads CASSPRAGANYGYTF. The CDR3 coding sequence is TGTGCCAGCAGCCCACGGGCAGGGGCTAACTATGGCTACACCTTC.

This chain uses TRBV5-4 with TRBJ2-7, with 9 bases aligning to TRBD1. Germline CDR1 is SGHNT and CDR2 is YYREEE (reference sequence). Losses at the gene ends were 5 bases for V and 0 bases for J; bases not matched to a gene: 9. CDR3 size: 16 residues. CDR3 DNA: TGTGCCAGCAGAATAACCGGGACAGGGAGCTCCTACGAGCAGTACTTC. It encodes CASRITGTGSSYEQYF.

The gene calls are TRBV16 and TRBJ1-2; 8 bases line up with TRBD1. This CDR3 contains 13 residues. J lost 4 bases, V lost 4 bases, and 2 bases had no gene match. Germline-derived CDR1 and CDR2 are KGHSY and FQNENV. CDR3: CASSLGTGYGYTF. As DNA, the CDR3 is TGTGCCAGCAGCCTAGGGACAGGCTATGGCTACACCTTC.

This chain connects TRBV30 to TRBJ1-2; the match to TRBD1 covers 7 bases. The germline V gene has CDR1 GTSNPN and CDR2 SVGIG (reference sequence). This CDR3 is 15 amino acids long. J was trimmed by 1 base and V by 4 bases; bases with no gene match: 9. The CDR3 region is CAWKDGTALNYGYTF. The CDR3 nucleotides are TGTGCCTGGAAGGATGGGACAGCCCTTAACTATGGCTACACCTTC.

This clone was seen just once. This chain joins TRBV5-1 and TRBJ1-3; D is undetermined. Trimming shortened V by 4 bases and J by 7 bases, and 9 bases separated the two germline ends. The CDR3 extends over 12 amino acids. CDR1 SGHRS and CDR2 YFSETQ come from the germline V gene. The CDR3 bases are TGCGCCAGCAGCGCGCAAGGGAACACCATATATTTT. It codes for CASSAQGNTIYF.

The V and J genes are TRBV5-1 and TRBJ2-2, with D possibly TRBD1 on 6 matching bases. With 2 bases removed from V and 0 bases from J, the gap between germline ends came to 11 bases. Germline V gene lookup returns CDR1 SGHRS and CDR2 YFSETQ. This CDR3 comprises 16 residues. The CDR3 DNA sequence: TGCGCCAGCAGCTTAACCAGGGGAACGAACACCGGGGAGCTGTTTTTT. As protein: CASSLTRGTNTGELFF.

This chain uses TRBV28 with TRBJ2-1, with TRBD2 identical over 10 bases. CDR1 MDHEN and CDR2 SYDVKM come from the germline V gene. The ends lost 6 bases at V and 9 bases at J; junction bases unmatched: 11. This CDR3 contains 15 residues. CDR3 sequence: CASSPKAGGPFEQFF. DNA of the CDR3: TGTGCCAGCAGCCCAAAAGCGGGAGGGCCGTTTGAGCAGTTCTTC. The full variable domain, its missing parts supplied by reference TRBV28 and TRBJ2-1, is DVKVTQSSRYLVKRTGEKVFLECVQDMDHENMFWYRQDPGLGLRLIYFSYDVKMKEKGDIPEGYSVSREKKERFSLILESASTNQTSMYLCASSPKAGGPFEQFFGPGTRLTVL.

The V call is TRBV7-8, the J call TRBJ1-4, with 9 positions matching TRBD1. Per the germline V gene, CDR1 is SGHVS and CDR2 is FQNEAQ. V shed 1 base and J 10 bases; nucleotides not matched to a gene: 13. The CDR3 has 17 residues. CDR3 nucleotides: TGTGCCAGCAGCTTAGGTTCCCCCGGACAGGGGAGAGGAAAACTGTTTTTT. Protein sequence: CASSLGSPGQGRGKLFF.

This clone has just a few counts. The rearrangement joins TRBV30 to TRBJ2-1; D ambiguous. The length of the CDR3 is 12 residues. The ends were cut back, 3 bases at V and 3 bases at J, with 6 bases in the middle. Germline V gives CDR1 GTSNPN, CDR2 SVGIG (reference sequence). The CDR3 loop is CAWRWDYNEQFF. CDR3 bases: TGTGCCTGGAGGTGGGACTACAATGAGCAGTTCTTC.

This chain links TRBV30 with TRBJ2-7, with D possibly being TRBD1 or TRBD2 (5 bases each). Germline V gives CDR1 GTSNPN, CDR2 SVGIG (reference sequence). Trimming stripped 2 bases from V and 6 bases from J, with 14 bases between. The CDR3 runs 13 residues. CDR3 nucleotides: TGTGCCTGGAGTCGCCAGGCGAGGGGCGAGCAGTACTTC. Translated: CAWSRQARGEQYF. Full variable domain (missing parts from reference TRBV30 and TRBJ2-7): SQTIHQWPATLVQPVGSPLSLECTVEGTSNPNLYWYRQAAGRGLQLLFYSVGIGQISSEVPQNLSASRPQDRQFILSSKKLLLSDSGFYLCAWSRQARGEQYFGPGTRLTVT.

The V and J genes are TRBV18 and TRBJ1-1; 12 bases are shared with TRBD1. The CDR3 has 16 amino acids. The germline V gene encodes CDR1 KGHSH and CDR2 LQKENI. V lost 3 bases to trimming and J lost 6 bases; unmatched junction nucleotides: 8. The CDR3 coding sequence is TGTGCCAGCTCACCGCAATGGGACAGGGGGCCCGCTGAAGCTTTCTTT. It translates to CASSPQWDRGPAEAFF. Full variable domain (outside the CDR3, taken from reference TRBV18 and TRBJ1-1): NAGVMQNPRHLVRRRGQEARLRCSPMKGHSHVYWYRQLPEEGLKFMVYLQKENIIDESGMPKERFSAEFPKEGPSILRIQQVVRGDSAAYFCASSPQWDRGPAEAFFGQGTRLTVV.

This clone was counted only a few times. The chain recombines TRBV6-6 with TRBJ1-2; 9 positions match TRBD1. Trimming cost V 5 bases and J 4 bases; bases outside gene matches: 2. Looked up from germline, CDR1 is MNHNY and CDR2 is SVGAGI (reference sequence). The CDR3 spans 13 residues. CDR3 in amino acids: CASSGTGFYGYTF. CDR3 bases: TGTGCCAGCAGTGGGACAGGGTTCTATGGCTACACCTTC.